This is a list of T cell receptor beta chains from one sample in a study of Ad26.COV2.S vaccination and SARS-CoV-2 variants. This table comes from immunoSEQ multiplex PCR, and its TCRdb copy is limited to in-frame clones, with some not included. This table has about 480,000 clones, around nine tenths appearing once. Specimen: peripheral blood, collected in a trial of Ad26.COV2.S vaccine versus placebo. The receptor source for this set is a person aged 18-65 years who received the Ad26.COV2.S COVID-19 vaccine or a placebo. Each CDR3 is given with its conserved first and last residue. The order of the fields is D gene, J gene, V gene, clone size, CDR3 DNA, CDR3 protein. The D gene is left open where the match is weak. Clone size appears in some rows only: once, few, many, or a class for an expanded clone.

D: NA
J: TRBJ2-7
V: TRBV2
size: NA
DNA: TGTGCCAGCAAAGTCCAGGGGACCTCCTACGAGCAGTACTTC
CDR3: CASKVQGTSYEQYF

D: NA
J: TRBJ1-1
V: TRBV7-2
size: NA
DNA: TGTGCCAGCAGCTTAGAACCCCCTGTAGGGGGTTGGAACACTGAAGCTTTCTTT
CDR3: CASSLEPPVGGWNTEAFF

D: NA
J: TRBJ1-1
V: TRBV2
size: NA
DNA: TGTGCCAGCAGGGGCCCCAACACTGAAGCTTTCTTT
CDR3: CASRGPNTEAFF

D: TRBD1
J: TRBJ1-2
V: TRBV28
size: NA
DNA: TGTGCCAGCAGTAATACAGGGGCCCTAGGTCGCTATGGCTACACCTTC
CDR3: CASSNTGALGRYGYTF

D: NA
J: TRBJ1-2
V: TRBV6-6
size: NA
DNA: TGTGCCAGCAGCCACGGGGCGGGCTACACCTTC
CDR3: CASSHGAGYTF

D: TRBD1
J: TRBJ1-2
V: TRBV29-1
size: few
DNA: TGCAGCGCTACGGGACAGGGGGACTATGGCTACACCTTC
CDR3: CSATGQGDYGYTF

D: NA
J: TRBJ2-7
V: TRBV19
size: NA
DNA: TGTGCCAGTAGTATAGGTACAGACTACGAGCAGTACTTC
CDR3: CASSIGTDYEQYF

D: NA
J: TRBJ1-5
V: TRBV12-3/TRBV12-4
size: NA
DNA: TGTGCCAGCAGTAGTTACCGATGGCCCCAGCATTTT
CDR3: CASSSYRWPQHF

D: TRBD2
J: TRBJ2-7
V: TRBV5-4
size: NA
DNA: TGTGCCAGCAGCTTGGGGACTAGCGGGAGTAGCGAGCAGTACTTC
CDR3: CASSLGTSGSSEQYF

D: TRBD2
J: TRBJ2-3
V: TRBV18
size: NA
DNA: TGTGCCAGCTCACCACGTTGGTTAGCGGGAGTCACAGATACGCAGTATTTT
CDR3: CASSPRWLAGVTDTQYF

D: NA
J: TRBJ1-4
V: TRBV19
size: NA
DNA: TGTGCCAGTCAAAGAAGTGGCGGATCAACTAATGAAAAACTGTTTTTT
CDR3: CASQRSGGSTNEKLFF

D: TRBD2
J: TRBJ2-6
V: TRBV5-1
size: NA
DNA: TGCGCCAGCAGCTCACTAGCGGGATCGGCTGGGGCCAACGTCCTGACTTTC
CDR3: CASSSLAGSAGANVLTF

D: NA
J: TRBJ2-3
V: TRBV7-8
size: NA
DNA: TGTGCCAGCAGCTCAGGCTTCACAGATACGCAGTATTTT
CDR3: CASSSGFTDTQYF

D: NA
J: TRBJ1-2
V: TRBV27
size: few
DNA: TGTGCCAGCAGTCGGGCCGGGGTCTATGGCTACACCTTC
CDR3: CASSRAGVYGYTF

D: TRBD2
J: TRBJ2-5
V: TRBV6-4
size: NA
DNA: TGTGCCAGCAGTGACTCTAGCGGGAGTTACGCTGAGACCCAGTACTTC
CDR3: CASSDSSGSYAETQYF

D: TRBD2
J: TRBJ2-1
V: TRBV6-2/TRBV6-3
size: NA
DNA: TGTGCCAGCAGCCGAGGAATAGCGGGAGGGAGGAATGAGCAGTTCTTC
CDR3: CASSRGIAGGRNEQFF

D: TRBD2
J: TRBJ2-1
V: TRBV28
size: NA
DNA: TGTGCCAGCAGCCAGACTAGCGGGCTTAACAATGAGCAGTTCTTC
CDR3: CASSQTSGLNNEQFF

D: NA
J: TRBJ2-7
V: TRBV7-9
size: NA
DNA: TGTGCCAGCAGCTTAACTTTCAGCCGGGCCTACGAGCAGTACTTC
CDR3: CASSLTFSRAYEQYF

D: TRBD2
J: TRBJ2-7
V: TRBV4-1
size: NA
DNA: TGCGCCAGCAGCCAACAGGGACTAGCTTTCAGCGAGCAGTACTTC
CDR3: CASSQQGLAFSEQYF

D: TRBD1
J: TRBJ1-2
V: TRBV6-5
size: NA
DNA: TGTGCCAGCAGGCGGGCAGGGGGCGACTATGGCTACACCTTC
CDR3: CASRRAGGDYGYTF

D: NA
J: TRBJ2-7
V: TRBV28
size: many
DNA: TGTGCCAGCAGGTCGATCAGACAGGCCATATACGAGCAGTACTTC
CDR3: CASRSIRQAIYEQYF

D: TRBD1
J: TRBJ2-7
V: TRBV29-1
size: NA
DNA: TGCAGCGTTGAATCCAGGGGGCCCACCTACGAGCAGTACTTC
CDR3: CSVESRGPTYEQYF

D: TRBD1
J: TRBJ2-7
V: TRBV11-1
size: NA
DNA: TGTGCCAGCAGCTTGGGACAGTTTTACGAGCAGTACTTC
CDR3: CASSLGQFYEQYF

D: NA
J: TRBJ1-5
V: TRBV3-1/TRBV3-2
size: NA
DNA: TGTGCCAGCAGCCAAGCGGACGCCATCCCTTCATGCCTTAGCAATCAGCCCCAGCATTTT
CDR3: CASSQADAIPSCLSNQPQHF

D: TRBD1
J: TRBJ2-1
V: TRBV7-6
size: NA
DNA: TGTGCCAGCAGCCAAGAGGGTCAGGGACAGAACTTCTACAATGAGCAGTTCTTC
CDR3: CASSQEGQGQNFYNEQFF

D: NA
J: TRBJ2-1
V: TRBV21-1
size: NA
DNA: TGTGCCAGCAGCAAACGCATATGTCCAATCTACAATGAGCAGTTCTTC
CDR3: CASSKRICPIYNEQFF

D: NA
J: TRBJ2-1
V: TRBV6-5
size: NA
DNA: TGTGCCAGCGGGAAGGACGGAGGTTCCTACAATGAGCAGTTCTTC
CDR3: CASGKDGGSYNEQFF

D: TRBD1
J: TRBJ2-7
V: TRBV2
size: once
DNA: TGTGCCAGCAGCGCCCCCGGGACAGGGGCCTACGAGCAGTACTTC
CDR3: CASSAPGTGAYEQYF

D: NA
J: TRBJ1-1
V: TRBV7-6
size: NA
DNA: TGTGCCAGCAGCACTCAACAGGGTGAGAACACTGAAGCTTTCTTT
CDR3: CASSTQQGENTEAFF

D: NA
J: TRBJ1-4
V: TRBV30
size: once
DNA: TGTGCCTGGAGTGGGCGAGGAGCTGAAAAACTGTTTTTT
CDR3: CAWSGRGAEKLFF

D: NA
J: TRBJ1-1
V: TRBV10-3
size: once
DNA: TGTGCCATCAGGGACGGGAGGATGAACACTGAAGCTTTCTTT
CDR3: CAIRDGRMNTEAFF

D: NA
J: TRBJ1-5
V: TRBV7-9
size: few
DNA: TGTGCCAGCAGCCGGGACTTTAGCAATCAGCCCCAGCATTTT
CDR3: CASSRDFSNQPQHF

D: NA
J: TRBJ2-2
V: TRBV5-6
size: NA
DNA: TGTGCCAGCAGCTCTCCGGGACCGCGATACACCGGGGAGCTGTTTTTT
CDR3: CASSSPGPRYTGELFF

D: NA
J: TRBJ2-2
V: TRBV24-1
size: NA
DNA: TGTGCCACCAGTGATTTGGCCCAGGTTACCGGGGAGCTGTTTTTT
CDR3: CATSDLAQVTGELFF

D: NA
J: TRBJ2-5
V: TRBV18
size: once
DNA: TGTGCCAGCTCATCGAAGGGGGGAGAGACCCAGTACTTC
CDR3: CASSSKGGETQYF

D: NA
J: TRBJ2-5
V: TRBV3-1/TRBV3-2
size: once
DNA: TGTGCCAGCAGCCTAGGGGGGGAGGGCCTGCGGATGAAGACCCAGTACTTC
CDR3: CASSLGGEGLRMKTQYF

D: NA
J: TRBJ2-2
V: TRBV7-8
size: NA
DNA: TGTGCCAGCAGCCCGGCTACCGGGGAGCTGTTTTTT
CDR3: CASSPATGELFF

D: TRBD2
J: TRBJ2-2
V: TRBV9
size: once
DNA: TGTGCCAGCGCGGGGAAGGGAGCGGGAGCTTGGTCCGGGGAGCTGTTTTTT
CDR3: CASAGKGAGAWSGELFF

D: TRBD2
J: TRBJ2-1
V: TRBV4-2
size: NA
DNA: TGTGCCAGCAGCCGGTGGACTAGCGGGAGTAATGAGCAGTTCTTC
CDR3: CASSRWTSGSNEQFF

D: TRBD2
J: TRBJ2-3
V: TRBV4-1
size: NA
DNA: TGCGCCAGCAGCCTACTAGCGGGAGGAGATACGCAGTATTTT
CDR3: CASSLLAGGDTQYF

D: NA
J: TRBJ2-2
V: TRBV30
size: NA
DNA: TGTGCCTGGACACGAAGGGTGGCCGGGGAGCTGTTTTTT
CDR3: CAWTRRVAGELFF

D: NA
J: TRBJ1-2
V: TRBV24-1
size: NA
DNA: TGTGCCACCAGTGACCCCCAGGGTGCGGTAGGCTACACCTTC
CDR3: CATSDPQGAVGYTF

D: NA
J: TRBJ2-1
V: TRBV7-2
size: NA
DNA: TGTGCCAGCAGCTTAGGGGGACTAGGGGGCCATGAGCAGTTCTTC
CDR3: CASSLGGLGGHEQFF

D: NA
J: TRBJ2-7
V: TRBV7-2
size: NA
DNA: TGTGCCAGCAGCTTGGCTAGCGTTAACTATGGCGTCTACGAGCAGTACTTC
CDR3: CASSLASVNYGVYEQYF

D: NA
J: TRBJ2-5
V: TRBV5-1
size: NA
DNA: TGCGCCAGCAGCAGCCCGGTTGGGGGGGAGACCCAGTACTTC
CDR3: CASSSPVGGETQYF

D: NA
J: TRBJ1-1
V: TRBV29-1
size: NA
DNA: TGCAGCGCCCTTGTTGGCCGAGTCGGGGAAGCTTTCTTT
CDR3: CSALVGRVGEAFF

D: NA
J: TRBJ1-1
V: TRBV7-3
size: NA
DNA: TGTGCCAGCAGCTTATTCAAGAACACTGAAGCTTTCTTT
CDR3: CASSLFKNTEAFF

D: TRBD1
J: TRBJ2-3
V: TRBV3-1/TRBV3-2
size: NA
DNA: TGTGCCAGCAGCCCTTTGGTCGTCGGACAGGGCACAGATACGCAGTATTTT
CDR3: CASSPLVVGQGTDTQYF

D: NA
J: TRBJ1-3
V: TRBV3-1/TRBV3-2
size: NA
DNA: TGTGCCAGCAGCCAAGATCCCGGCCCTGGAAACACCATATATTTT
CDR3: CASSQDPGPGNTIYF

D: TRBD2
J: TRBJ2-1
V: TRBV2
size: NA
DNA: TGTGCCAGCAGTGAAGACCCGCCTAGCGGGAGTAGAGATGAGCAGTTCTTC
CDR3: CASSEDPPSGSRDEQFF

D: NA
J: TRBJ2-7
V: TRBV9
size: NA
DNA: TGTGCCAGCAGCGTAGCTCATGGGGGCACGTACGAGCAGTACTTC
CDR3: CASSVAHGGTYEQYF

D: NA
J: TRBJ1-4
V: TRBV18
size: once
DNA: TGTGCCAGCTCAGACCTCGCAGGGCGGTCTAATGAAAAACTGTTTTTT
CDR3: CASSDLAGRSNEKLFF

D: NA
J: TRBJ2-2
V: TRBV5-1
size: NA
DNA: TGCGCCAGCCTCAAATTAGAGAACACCGGGGAGCTGTTTTTT
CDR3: CASLKLENTGELFF

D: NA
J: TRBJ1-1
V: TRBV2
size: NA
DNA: TGTGCCAGCATGGGCCTGCGGGTGGGAGCTTTCTTT
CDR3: CASMGLRVGAFF